These T cell receptor beta chains were read from a single sample in a study of human T cells and chemical hapten exposure. In TCRdb, the RACE reads were re-called with MiXCR into one record per CDR3 protein. The sample yields approximately 400,000 distinct CDR3 sequences, approximately 4.4% seen once. Sequencing was performed on whole blood, taken in connection with sensitization to the hapten diphenylcyclopropenone (DPC). The receptors here all came from a woman aged 45 to 65 with alopecia areata. Some clones in this sample may be carry-over from other donors' samples. The CDR3 runs from the conserved cysteine through the conserved F or W. A D gene is named only where the DNA matches it firmly. Clone size is given for some rows only: seen once, a few or many times, or a class if the clone is expanded.

D,V,length,size,J,DNA,CDR3
NA,TRBV2,12,many,TRBJ2-7,TGTGCCAGCAGCCCCGTCGGGGACGAGCAGTACTTC,CASSPVGDEQYF
NA,TRBV29-1,15,few,TRBJ2-5,TGCAGCGTTGTGCTAGGAACCGTGGGGCAAGAGACCCAGTACTTC,CSVVLGTVGQETQYF
NA,TRBV6-5,15,many,TRBJ2-5,TGTGCCAGCAGTTATCTTTCCGGGGGTCAAGAGACCCAGTACTTC,CASSYLSGGQETQYF
NA,TRBV14,15,NA,TRBJ2-5,TGTGCCAGCAGCCAAGATGGCGGTGGCCAAGAGACCCAGTACTTC,CASSQDGGGQETQYF
NA,TRBV12-3/TRBV12-4,15,many,TRBJ2-3,TGTGCCAGCAGTCCCACGATCCGTACCACAGATACGCAGTATTTT,CASSPTIRTTDTQYF
NA,TRBV3-1,15,few,TRBJ2-7,TGTGCCAGCAGCCAAGTCGTGGCTAGCAACTACGAGCAGTACTTC,CASSQVVASNYEQYF
TRBD1,TRBV29-1,12,many,TRBJ2-1,TGCAGCGTTGAAGAGAGTCCGGGACAGGGTTTCTTC,CSVEESPGQGFF
TRBD1,TRBV7-9,15,few,TRBJ2-3,TGTGCCAGCAGCAGGGCGGGACAGGGCACAGATACGCAGTATTTT,CASSRAGQGTDTQYF
NA,TRBV6-6,11,few,TRBJ2-7,TGTGCCAGCAGTTACAGGGGATCGCAGTACTTC,CASSYRGSQYF
TRBD1,TRBV6-1,15,NA,TRBJ1-6,TGTGCCAGCAGTGAGGAGGACAGGGTGAATTCACCCCTCCACTTT,CASSEEDRVNSPLHF
TRBD2,TRBV7-3,15,few,TRBJ2-5,TGTGCCAGCAGCTCTAGCGGGGGGACCCCGGGGACCCAGTACTTC,CASSSSGGTPGTQYF
NA,TRBV2,15,many,TRBJ2-7,TGTGCCAGCAGTGTTACGGCTGGCGGAGTCTACGAGCAGTACTTC,CASSVTAGGVYEQYF
TRBD1,TRBV28,14,many,TRBJ2-4,TGTGCCAGCGGGACAGCCATAGCCAAAAACATTCAGTACTTC,CASGTAIAKNIQYF
NA,TRBV30,13,NA,TRBJ2-1,TGTGCCTGGAGCGGGATCTCCTACAATGAGCAGTTCTTC,CAWSGISYNEQFF
NA,TRBV27,13,few,TRBJ2-4,TGTGCCAGCAGTTTAATCTGGGGCGACCATCAGTACTTC,CASSLIWGDHQYF
TRBD1,TRBV29-1,15,NA,TRBJ1-3,TGCAGCGTTGGACAGGGTCTAACCTCTGGAAACACCATATATTTT,CSVGQGLTSGNTIYF
TRBD2,TRBV7-6,14,NA,TRBJ2-3,TGTGCCAGCAGCCGACTAGCGGGGGTAGATACGCAGTATTTT,CASSRLAGVDTQYF
NA,TRBV5-4,14,NA,TRBJ2-1,TGTGCCAGCAGCTCGGATGTATTTGTAAATGAGCAGTTCTTC,CASSSDVFVNEQFF
NA,TRBV10-3,11,few,TRBJ2-7,TGTGCCATCAGGCAAGACTACGAGCAGTACTTC,CAIRQDYEQYF
TRBD2,TRBV4-1,16,many,TRBJ2-3,TGCGCCAGCAGCCAAGAGGGACTAGCGGATACAGATACGCAGTATTTT,CASSQEGLADTDTQYF
NA,TRBV7-2,14,many,TRBJ2-5,TGTGCCAGCAGCCTGGGCCCGACGGGGGAGACCCAGTACTTC,CASSLGPTGETQYF
NA,TRBV29-1,13,many,TRBJ2-5,TGCAGCGTTGGACTCGGACAGAGAGAGACCCAGTACTTC,CSVGLGQRETQYF
NA,TRBV6-2/TRBV6-3,14,few,TRBJ2-2,TGTGCCAGCAATCCGGGACTTCCCACCGGGGAGCTGTTTTTT,CASNPGLPTGELFF
TRBD1,TRBV20-1,13,NA,TRBJ1-1,TGCAGTAACCGGGACAGGGTCGGCACTGAAGCTTTCTTT,CSNRDRVGTEAFF
NA,TRBV27,15,few,TRBJ2-7,TGTGCCAGCAGACCCGGACTTCCAGTTGCCTACGAGCAGTACTTC,CASRPGLPVAYEQYF
NA,TRBV29-1,12,many,TRBJ1-4,TGCAGCGTTGTAGCAGGGAACGAAAAACTGTTTTTT,CSVVAGNEKLFF
NA,TRBV9,14,NA,TRBJ2-3,TGTGCCAGCAGCGTAGTAGAGAGCACAGATACGCAGTATTTT,CASSVVESTDTQYF
NA,TRBV5-5,12,many,TRBJ2-7,TGTGCCAGCAGCCCAACCTCCCCCGGGCAGTACTTC,CASSPTSPGQYF
TRBD2,TRBV7-6,15,few,TRBJ2-7,TGTGCCAGCAGCTCGGGGACTAGCGGACTACTGGAGCAGTACTTC,CASSSGTSGLLEQYF
NA,TRBV7-8,15,many,TRBJ1-1,TGTGCCAGCAGCTTACAGGGTCGGATGAACACTGAAGCTTTCTTT,CASSLQGRMNTEAFF
NA,TRBV28,15,many,TRBJ2-7,TGTGCCAGCAGTTTCGGCGGGACCGGCTCCTACGAGCAGTACTTC,CASSFGGTGSYEQYF
NA,TRBV6-5,17,few,TRBJ1-5,TGTGCCAGCAGTCCACGAATCCCTAGTTGGGCCAATCAGCCCCAGCATTTT,CASSPRIPSWANQPQHF
TRBD2,TRBV7-8,18,many,TRBJ2-3,TGTGCCAGCAGCTCCGGGACTAGCGGGCCCCTTAGCCCAGATACGCAGTATTTT,CASSSGTSGPLSPDTQYF
TRBD2,TRBV7-2,16,many,TRBJ2-1,TGTGCCAGCAGCCCCCGTTTAGCGGGAGGGGACAATGAGCAGTTCTTC,CASSPRLAGGDNEQFF
NA,TRBV6-6,15,many,TRBJ1-3,TGTGCCAGCAGGCCCACAGGTCTCTCTGGAAACACCATATATTTT,CASRPTGLSGNTIYF